This TCR beta chain was obtained from a study of blood T cell repertoires in COVID-19 (TCRdb year 2020). Turning to the overall study: Collaborator samples came from the United States, Italy and Spain and covered acute and convalescent phases of COVID-19. The repertoires were released in a freely available public database intended as a resource for research on the immune response to SARS-CoV-2. The sample metadata nearly always contained a de-identified subject ID, COVID-19 status, age in years and sex. Samples came from the ongoing ImmuneRACE study (first 160 participants) plus 1,254 subjects from 6 global collaborators. Where available, HLA class I and class II types were taken from metadata supplied by the sample provider and were not determined by assay-based typing. The dataset comprised deeply sampled blood TCRbeta repertoires from subjects exposed to, actively infected with, or recovered from COVID-19. The material from the prospective study consisted of cDNA or gDNA derived from T cells, B-cell-depleted T cells, or PBMCs.

Broader findings and caveats from the paper: The amount of clinical and demographic metadata varied by source and participant and was provided uncurated.

Each collaborating institution followed its own protocols to collect whole blood in K2EDTA tubes. For TCRbeta analysis, collaborators shipped samples in one of three forms: frozen whole blood, isolated PBMCs, or DNA extracted from either of those sample types. TCRbeta CDR3 regions were amplified from genomic DNA using the immunoSEQ Assay, a bias-controlled multiplex PCR. The published analysis was carried out like this. The number of nucleated cells in each sample was estimated by amplification of reference gene primers within the assay. To quantify the absolute abundance of each unique TCRbeta CDR3 rearrangement, sequence reads were collapsed and filtered. For each sample, productive Simpson clonality was calculated as the square root of Simpson's diversity index over productive rearrangements. TCRdb retrieved this table from immuneACCESS and kept in-frame rearrangements only. Not all clones are present; in checked studies, unresolved V genes account for under half, and no reason is known for the remainder. The D gene and trimming were derived from the DNA, and the V and J assignments and clone size from that table. This sample comprises 130,000 or so clones, roughly 85% of them detected only once. 20% to 25% of the sample lies in the top ten.

Note on this clone: No cognate antigen has been identified for it. Per-nucleotide qualities are absent, and no much larger clonotype sits a single base away.

The receptor was isolated from a human donor in a cohort sampled during active COVID-19. The specimen was peripheral blood.

The nucleotides read TGTGCCAGCAGCTTAGCCCAAGGGACAGGCTTCCAAGAGACCCAGTACTTC. Translated, this gives CASSLAQGTGFQETQYF. The rearranged chain carries TRBV7-6 and TRBJ2-5; 8 bases in the junction line up with TRBD1. The CDR3 runs 17 residues from the cysteine to the phenylalanine. The entry retains the CDR3 DNA only, 51 bases that are in frame from base 1. V trim: 0 bases; J trim: 1 base; unmatched bases: 7. For CDR1 and CDR2, the germline V gene lists SGHVS and FNYEAQ.